The present T cell receptor beta chain was sequenced within a study of circulating tumor DNA in untreated peripheral T-cell lymphoma. Clones were sequenced by immunoSEQ multiplex PCR, and TCRdb holds only the in-frame ones, with some missing. Seen here are 8,000 to 9,000 clones, 70% to 85% observed once, and the top ten hold 2% to 2.5%. After removal of 6 bases from V and 5 bases from J, the junction contained 4 bases not matched to a gene. The length of the CDR3 is 14 residues. Germline-derived CDR1 and CDR2 are SGHNT and YENEEA. This chain joins TRBV11-3 and TRBJ2-5, with 12 bases identical to TRBD2. This clonotype was sampled from a human donor with peripheral T-cell lymphoma. Sequenced: tumor tissue. The CDR3 loop is CASSRTSGDETQYF. CDR3 DNA sequence: TGTGCCAGCAGTCGGACTAGCGGGGACGAGACCCAGTACTTC.